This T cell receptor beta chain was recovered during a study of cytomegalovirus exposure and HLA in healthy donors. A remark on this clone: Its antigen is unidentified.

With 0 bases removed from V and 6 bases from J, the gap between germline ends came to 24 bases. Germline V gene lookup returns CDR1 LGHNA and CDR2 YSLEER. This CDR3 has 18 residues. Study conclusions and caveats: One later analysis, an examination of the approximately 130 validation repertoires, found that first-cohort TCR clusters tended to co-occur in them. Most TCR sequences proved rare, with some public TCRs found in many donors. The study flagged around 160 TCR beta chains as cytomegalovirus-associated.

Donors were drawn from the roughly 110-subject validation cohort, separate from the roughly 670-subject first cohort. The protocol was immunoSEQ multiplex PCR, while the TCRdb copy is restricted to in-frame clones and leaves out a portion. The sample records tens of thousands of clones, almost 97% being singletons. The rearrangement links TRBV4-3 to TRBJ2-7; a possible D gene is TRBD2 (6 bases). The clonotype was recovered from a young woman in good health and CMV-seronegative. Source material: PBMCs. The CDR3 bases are TGCGCCAGCAGCCAAGATTGGGGTCGGGGGACCGCCGGGGGCGAGCAGTACTTC. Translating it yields CASSQDWGRGTAGGEQYF.